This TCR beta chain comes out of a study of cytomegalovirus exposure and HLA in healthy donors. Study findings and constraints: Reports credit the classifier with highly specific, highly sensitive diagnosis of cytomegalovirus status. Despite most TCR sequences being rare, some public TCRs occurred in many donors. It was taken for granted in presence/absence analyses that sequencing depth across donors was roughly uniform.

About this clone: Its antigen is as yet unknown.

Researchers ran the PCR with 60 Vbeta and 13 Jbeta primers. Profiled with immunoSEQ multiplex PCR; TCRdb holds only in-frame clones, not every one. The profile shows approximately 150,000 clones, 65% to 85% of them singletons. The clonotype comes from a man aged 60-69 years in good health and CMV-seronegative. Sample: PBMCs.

CDR3 DNA: TGTGCCAGCAGTCGGGACAGGTCCTACGAGCAGTACTTC. Protein sequence: CASSRDRSYEQYF. The gene calls are TRBV2 and TRBJ2-7; 8 bases agree with TRBD1. CDR3 size: 13 residues. J was trimmed by 1 base and V by 5 bases; bases with no gene match: 1. From germline, CDR1 is SNHLY and CDR2 FYNNEI.